The present T cell receptor beta chain was sequenced within a study of cytomegalovirus exposure and HLA in healthy donors. Findings and limits, study-wide: First-cohort TCR clusters were later found to tend to co-occur in the approximately 120 validation repertoires.

The V and J ends lost 3 bases and 7 bases, in that order; junction bases with no gene match: 3. CDR3 length equals 14 residues. CDR1 is WNHNN, CDR2 SYGVQD, per germline (reference sequence). Data came from immunoSEQ multiplex PCR; TCRdb stores just in-frame clones and leaves some out. The data show approximately 230,000 clones, about 90% seen once. On this clone itself: The antigen is unknown.

Material for sequencing was PBMCs. V gene TRBV10-1 combines with J gene TRBJ2-1; 10 nucleotides match TRBD1. This clonotype was sampled from a man aged 18 to 30 in good health and CMV-seropositive. The CDR3 DNA reads TGCGCCAGCAGTGACACGGGACAGGGGAATGAGCAGTTCTTC. Its protein is CASSDTGQGNEQFF.